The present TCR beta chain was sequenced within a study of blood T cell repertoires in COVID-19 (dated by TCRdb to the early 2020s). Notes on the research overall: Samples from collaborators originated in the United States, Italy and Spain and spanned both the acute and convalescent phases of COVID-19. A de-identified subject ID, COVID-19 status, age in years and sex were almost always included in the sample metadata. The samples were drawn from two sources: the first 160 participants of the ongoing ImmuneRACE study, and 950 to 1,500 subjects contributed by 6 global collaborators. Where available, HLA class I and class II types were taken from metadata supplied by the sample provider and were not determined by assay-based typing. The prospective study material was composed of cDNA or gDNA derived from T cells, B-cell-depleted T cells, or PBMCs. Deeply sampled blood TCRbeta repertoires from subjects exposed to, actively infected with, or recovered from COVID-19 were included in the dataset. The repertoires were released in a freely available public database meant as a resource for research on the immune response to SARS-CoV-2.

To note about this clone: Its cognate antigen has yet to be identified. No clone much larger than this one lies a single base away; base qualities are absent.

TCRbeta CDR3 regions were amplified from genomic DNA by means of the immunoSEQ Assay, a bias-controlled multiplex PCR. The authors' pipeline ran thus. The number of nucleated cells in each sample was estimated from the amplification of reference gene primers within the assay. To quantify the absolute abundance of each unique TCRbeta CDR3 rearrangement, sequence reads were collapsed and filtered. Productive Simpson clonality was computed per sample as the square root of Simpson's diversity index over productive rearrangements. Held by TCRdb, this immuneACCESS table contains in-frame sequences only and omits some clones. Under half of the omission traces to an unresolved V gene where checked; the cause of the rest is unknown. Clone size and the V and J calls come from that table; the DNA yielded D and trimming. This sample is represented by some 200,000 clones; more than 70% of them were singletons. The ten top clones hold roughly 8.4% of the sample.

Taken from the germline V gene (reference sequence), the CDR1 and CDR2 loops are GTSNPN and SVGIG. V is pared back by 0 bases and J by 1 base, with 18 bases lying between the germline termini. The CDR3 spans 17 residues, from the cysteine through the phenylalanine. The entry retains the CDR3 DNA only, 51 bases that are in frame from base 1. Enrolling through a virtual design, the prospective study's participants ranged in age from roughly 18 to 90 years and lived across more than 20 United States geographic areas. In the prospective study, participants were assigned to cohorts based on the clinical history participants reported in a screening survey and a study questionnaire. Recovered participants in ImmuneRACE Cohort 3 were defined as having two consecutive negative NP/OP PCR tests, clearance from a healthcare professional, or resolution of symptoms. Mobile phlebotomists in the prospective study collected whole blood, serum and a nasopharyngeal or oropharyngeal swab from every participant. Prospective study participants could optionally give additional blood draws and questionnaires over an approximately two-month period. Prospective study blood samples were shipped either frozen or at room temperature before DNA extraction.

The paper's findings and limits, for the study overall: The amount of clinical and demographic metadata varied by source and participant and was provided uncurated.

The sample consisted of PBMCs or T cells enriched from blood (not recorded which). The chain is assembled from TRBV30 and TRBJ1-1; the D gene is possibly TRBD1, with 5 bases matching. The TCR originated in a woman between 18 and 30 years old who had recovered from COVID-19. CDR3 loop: CAWSVPRGRASNTEAFF. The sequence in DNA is TGTGCCTGGAGTGTACCCCGGGGGAGGGCCTCGAACACTGAAGCTTTCTTT. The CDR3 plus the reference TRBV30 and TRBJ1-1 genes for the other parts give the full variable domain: SQTIHQWPATLVQPVGSPLSLECTVEGTSNPNLYWYRQAAGRGLQLLFYSVGIGQISSEVPQNLSASRPQDRQFILSSKKLLLSDSGFYLCAWSVPRGRASNTEAFFGQGTRLTVV.